A single sample is the source of the 13 T cell receptor beta chains below, sequenced in a study of cytomegalovirus exposure and HLA in healthy donors. Amplification used 60 Vbeta primers and 13 Jbeta primers. The data were produced by immunoSEQ multiplex PCR, yet TCRdb's version contains in-frame clones alone and is incomplete. The sample includes 150,000 to 200,000 clones, approximately 80% of them seen just once. Sample: PBMCs. Receptors originate from a man aged 25 to 40 in good health and CMV-seropositive.

This chain links TRBV19 with TRBJ2-6, with D unresolved. Per germline, CDR1 LNHDA and CDR2 SQIVND (reference sequence). The CDR3 runs to 18 residues. V shed 6 bases and J shed 0 bases, with 18 bases lying between them. In nucleotides, the CDR3 is TGTGCCAGTAGCACTTCCTTCCCTCTAACCTCTGGGGCCAACGTCCTGACTTTC. This translates into CASSTSFPLTSGANVLTF.

This sequence joins TRBV29-1 and TRBJ2-7; 9 nucleotides agree with TRBD1. This CDR3 has 14 residues. Germline CDR1 and CDR2: SQVTM and ANQGSEA. Trimming took 7 bases from V and 5 from J; bases not matched to a gene: 12. In DNA, the CDR3 is TGCAGCGCTCAGACAGGGGGTCGTAGGAACGAGCAGTACTTC. Its protein product is CSAQTGGRRNEQYF.

As for this clone: One end of the junction is discordant with germline, which a read error may explain. The gene calls are TRBV7-9 and TRBJ2-5; weak D call: TRBD1 (6 bases). Germline V lookup: CDR1 SEHNR, CDR2 FQNEAQ (reference sequence). The CDR3 covers 13 residues. The CDR3 nucleotides read TGTTCCAGCAGCCCGGACAGACAAGAGACCCAGTACTTC. Translated: CSSSPDRQETQYF.

The chain has TRBV27 and TRBJ1-1; 7 bases fit TRBD1. V lost 2 bases, J lost 5 bases, and 8 bases stayed unmatched. Germline assignment: CDR1 MNHEY and CDR2 SMNVEV (reference sequence). This CDR3 is built from 15 residues. CDR3 residues: CASSLVRGRRTEAFF. The CDR3 coding sequence is TGTGCCAGCAGTTTAGTTAGGGGGCGGCGGACTGAAGCTTTCTTT.

This clone was picked up a small number of times. This chain links TRBV5-4 with TRBJ2-1; possibly TRBD2 for D (7 bases). The CDR3 is made up of 19 amino acids. The germline V and J ends were trimmed by 4 bases and 5 bases, with 28 bases remaining between them. Germline V gene lookup returns CDR1 SGHNT and CDR2 YYREEE (reference sequence). CDR3 coding DNA: TGTGCCAGCAGCCCAGACGACAGTGGGGGCGGGAGAAGTGACAATGAGCAGTTCTTC. It encodes CASSPDDSGGGRSDNEQFF.

This rearrangement joins TRBV15 to TRBJ1-4; no reliable D call. Trimming shortened V by 3 bases and J by 1 base, and 6 bases separated the two germline ends. Germline V CDR1 and CDR2: LNHNV, YYDKDF (reference sequence). The CDR3 runs 14 residues. The CDR3 DNA reads TGTGCCACCAGCAGGGGCCGAACTAATGAAAAACTGTTTTTT. Protein: CATSRGRTNEKLFF.

V is TRBV27 and J is TRBJ1-5; 8 bases are shared with TRBD1. The germline gives CDR1 MNHEY, CDR2 SMNVEV (reference sequence). The CDR3 totals 17 residues. V trimming: 5 bases; J trimming: 4 bases; junction bases outside the gene matches: 13. The CDR3 loop reads CASSTQGQGGDNQPQHF. DNA of the CDR3: TGTGCCAGCAGTACCCAAGGACAGGGAGGCGATAATCAGCCCCAGCATTTT.

This chain links TRBV29-1 with TRBJ2-1; D uncertain. The CDR3 consists of 15 residues. Germline CDR1 and CDR2: SQVTM and ANQGSEA. Trimming stripped 1 base from V and 2 bases from J, with 12 bases between. The CDR3 loop reads CSVEGGTVTYNEQFF. In nucleotides, the CDR3 is TGCAGCGTTGAAGGAGGAACGGTTACCTACAATGAGCAGTTCTTC.

This clone was recorded a few times. This chain joins TRBV6-5 and TRBJ1-5; the D gene is possibly TRBD1 (5 bases). The CDR3 runs 15 residues. V shed 8 bases and J shed 4 bases, with 18 bases lying between them. In germline, CDR1 is MNHEY, CDR2 SVGAGI. The CDR3 reads CASDTGLPKNQPQHF. The CDR3 nucleotides read TGTGCCAGCGACACGGGACTGCCTAAGAATCAGCCCCAGCATTTT.

The chain has TRBV11-3 and TRBJ2-5; TRBD2 matches at 9 bases. The germline V gene has CDR1 SGHNT and CDR2 YENEEA. V shed 0 bases and J 7 bases; nucleotides not matched to a gene: 9. The CDR3 totals 16 residues. In DNA, the CDR3 is TGTGCCAGCAGCTTAGACGGACTAGCGACGGGGGGGACCCAGTACTTC. This sequence encodes CASSLDGLATGGTQYF.

The CDR3 bases are TGTGCTAGTGGTTTGTCTGCAGGGGACACTGAAGCTTTCTTT. Protein: CASGLSAGDTEAFF. The V and J genes are TRBV12-5 and TRBJ1-1; the D gene is possibly TRBD1 (6 bases). CDR3 length: 14 amino acids. In germline, CDR1 is LGHNT, CDR2 FRNRAP. Between the trimmed V and J ends, which lost 2 bases and 3 bases, there was a span of 10 bases.

The chain couples TRBV7-6 to TRBJ2-5, with 8 positions matching TRBD2. The DNA end favors TRBJ2-7, so the J call may be wrong. This CDR3 is 15 amino acids long. Germline V gene sequence: CDR1 SGHVS, CDR2 FNYEAQ. The CDR3 coding sequence is TGTGCCAGCAGCTTAAGCGGGGACCGGGGGGGCGAGCAGTACTTC. It yields the protein CASSLSGDRGGEQYF.

V gene TRBV21-1 combines with J gene TRBJ2-7; TRBD2 is the table's D call and was not checked against the DNA. TRBV21-1 is deemed a pseudogene. The CDR3 consists of 14 residues. The CDR3 DNA follows: TGTGCCAGCAGCAAAGAGCGGGGGAGGGACGAGCAGTACTTC. Amino acids: CASSKERGRDEQYF.